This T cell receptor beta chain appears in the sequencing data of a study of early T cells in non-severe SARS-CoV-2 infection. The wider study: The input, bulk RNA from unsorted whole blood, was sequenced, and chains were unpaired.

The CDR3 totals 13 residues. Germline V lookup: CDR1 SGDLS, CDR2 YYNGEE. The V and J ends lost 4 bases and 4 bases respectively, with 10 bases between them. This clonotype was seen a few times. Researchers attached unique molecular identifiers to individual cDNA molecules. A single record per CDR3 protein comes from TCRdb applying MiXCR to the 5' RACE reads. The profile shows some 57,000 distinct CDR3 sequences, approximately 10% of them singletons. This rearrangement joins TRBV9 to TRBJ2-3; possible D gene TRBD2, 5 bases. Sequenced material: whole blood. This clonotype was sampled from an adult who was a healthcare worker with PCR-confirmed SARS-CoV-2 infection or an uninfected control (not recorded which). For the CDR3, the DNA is TGTGCCAGCAGCCTCACTAGTGCAGATACGCAGTATTTT. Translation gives CASSLTSADTQYF.